This is a list of T cell receptor beta chains from one sample in a study of blood T cells in healthy people across ages. TCRdb re-derived calls from the 5' RACE reads in MiXCR, one entry per CDR3 protein. The table has roughly 2 million distinct CDR3 sequences, 49% seen once. What was sequenced was blood. Receptors originate from a woman in her forties in good health. Each CDR3 is given with its conserved first and last residue. The D gene is left open where the match is weak. Clone size, where shown, is once, few, many, or a class for clones that have expanded.

abundance,d_gene,v_gene,j_gene,CDR3aa,CDR3nt
NA,TRBD1,TRBV29-1,TRBJ2-3,CSAQSGTGGTDAQYF,TGCAGCGCCCAGTCCGGGACAGGGGGCACAGATGCGCAGTATTTT
NA,TRBD1,TRBV6-6,TRBJ1-1,CASGTDTLNTEAFF,TGTGCCAGCGGGACAGACACCTTGAACACTGAAGCTTTCTTT
NA,NA,TRBV7-9,TRBJ1-1,CASSFLQENTEAFF,TGTGCCAGCAGCTTTCTGCAGGAGAACACTGAAGCTTTCTTT
NA,NA,TRBV4-1,TRBJ1-2,CASSQAAGVAGYTF,TGCGCCAGCAGCCAAGCCGCAGGGGTGGCTGGCTACACCTTC
NA,NA,TRBV7-2,TRBJ2-7,CASSLEEGPYEQYF,TGTGCCAGCAGCTTAGAGGAGGGGCCCTACGAGCAGTACTTC
few,TRBD1,TRBV5-1,TRBJ1-6,CASSLAGQGRSPLHF,TGCGCCAGCAGCTTGGCCGGACAGGGGAGGTCACCCCTCCACTTT
NA,TRBD2,TRBV7-3,TRBJ2-1,CASSPRSSGGRNEQFF,TGTGCCAGCAGCCCCCGGTCTAGCGGGGGACGCAATGAGCAGTTCTTC
NA,NA,TRBV12-5,TRBJ2-5,CASGLGGSQETQYF,TGTGCTAGTGGCCTCGGCGGATCTCAAGAGACCCAGTACTTC
few,NA,TRBV3-1,TRBJ1-5,CASSQDGGNQPQHF,TGTGCCAGCAGCCAAGATGGCGGGAATCAGCCCCAGCATTTT
few,NA,TRBV24-1,TRBJ2-7,CATSEGREQYF,TGTGCCACCAGTGAGGGACGCGAGCAGTACTTC
few,NA,TRBV5-1,TRBJ2-3,CASRRTAEVTDTQYF,TGCGCCAGCAGAAGGACAGCGGAGGTCACAGATACGCAGTATTTT
many,NA,TRBV7-2,TRBJ2-3,CASSLEGLRTDTQYF,TGTGCCAGCAGCTTAGAAGGCCTCCGCACAGATACGCAGTATTTT
NA,NA,TRBV6-6,TRBJ2-5,CASGVARKETQYF,TGTGCCAGCGGAGTGGCCCGAAAAGAGACCCAGTACTTC